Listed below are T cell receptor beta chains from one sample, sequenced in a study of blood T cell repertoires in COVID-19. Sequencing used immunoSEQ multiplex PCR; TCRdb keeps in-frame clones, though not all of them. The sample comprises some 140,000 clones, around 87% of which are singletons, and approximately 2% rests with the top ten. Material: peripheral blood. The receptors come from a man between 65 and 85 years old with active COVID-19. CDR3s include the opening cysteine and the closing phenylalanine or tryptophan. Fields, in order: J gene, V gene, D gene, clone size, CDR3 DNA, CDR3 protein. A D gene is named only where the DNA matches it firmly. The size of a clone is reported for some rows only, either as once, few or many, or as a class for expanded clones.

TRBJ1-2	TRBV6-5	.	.	TGTGCCAGCAGTTACTCGGTCGGTGATGGCTACACCTTC	CASSYSVGDGYTF
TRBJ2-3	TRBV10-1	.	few	TGCGCCAGCAGTTCGGGTCCGGCAGATACGCAGTATTTT	CASSSGPADTQYF
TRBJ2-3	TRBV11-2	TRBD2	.	TGTGCCAGCAGCCCTCGCTTACTAGCGGGAGACACAGATACGCAGTATTTT	CASSPRLLAGDTDTQYF
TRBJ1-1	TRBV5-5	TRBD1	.	TGTGCCAGCAGCCATGTCCCGGGACAGGGACAAAACACTGAAGCTTTCTTT	CASSHVPGQGQNTEAFF
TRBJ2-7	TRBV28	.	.	TGTGCCAGCAGTTTTAGAATTGCGACCTACGAGCAGTACTTC	CASSFRIATYEQYF
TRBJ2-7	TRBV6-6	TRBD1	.	TGTGCCAGCAGTTTAGAGGGGGCAGGGACCTACGAGCAGTACTTC	CASSLEGAGTYEQYF
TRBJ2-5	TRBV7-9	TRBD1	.	TGTGCCAGCAGCTTCTACAGGGGGCTAGGGGGGCCCCAGTACTTC	CASSFYRGLGGPQYF
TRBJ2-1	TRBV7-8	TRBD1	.	TGTGCCAGCAGCTTAGGAAAGGGGCAGGGGGATGAGCAGTTCTTC	CASSLGKGQGDEQFF
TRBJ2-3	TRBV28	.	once	TGTGCTTTCAGGGCTAGCGCAACAGATACGCAGTATTTT	CAFRASATDTQYF
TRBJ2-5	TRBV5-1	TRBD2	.	TGCGCCAGCAGCCCACTCGGGACTAGCGGGACCGGGGAATCAGAGACCCAGTACTTC	CASSPLGTSGTGESETQYF
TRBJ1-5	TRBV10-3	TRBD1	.	TGTGCCATCAGTGCAGGGGGCGCACAAAGCAATCAGCCCCAGCATTTT	CAISAGGAQSNQPQHF
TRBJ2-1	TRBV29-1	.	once	TGCAGCGCTCTTGGGGCAACCGCTAGCTCCTACAATGAGCAGTTCTTC	CSALGATASSYNEQFF
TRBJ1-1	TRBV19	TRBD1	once	TGTGCCAGTATGGACAGGGCCTCCACTGAAGCTTTCTTT	CASMDRASTEAFF
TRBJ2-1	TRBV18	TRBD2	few	TGTGCCAGCTCACGGACTAGCGGCTACAATGAGCAGTTCTTC	CASSRTSGYNEQFF
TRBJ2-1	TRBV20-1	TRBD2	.	TGCAGTGCTAGTTCTAGCGGGAGGGCGTCCCTCTCCTACAATGAGCAGTTCTTC	CSASSSGRASLSYNEQFF
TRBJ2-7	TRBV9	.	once	TGTGCCAGCAGCGTAGCGGGGACTCAAACCTACGAGCAGTACTTC	CASSVAGTQTYEQYF
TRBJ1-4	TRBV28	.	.	TGTGCCAGCGGGAGGGAAAAACTGTTTTTT	CASGREKLFF
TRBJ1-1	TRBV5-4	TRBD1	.	TGTGCCAGCAGCTCCGAACCCGGGACAGTTAACACTGAAGCTTTCTTT	CASSSEPGTVNTEAFF
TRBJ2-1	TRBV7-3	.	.	TGTGCCAGCAGCTCGCCCGGACTTGTTGAGCAGTTCTTC	CASSSPGLVEQFF
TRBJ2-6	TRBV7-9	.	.	TGTGCCAGCAGCACTACACTTTCTGGGGCCAACGTCCTGACTTTC	CASSTTLSGANVLTF
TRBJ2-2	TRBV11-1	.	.	TGTGCCAGCAGCTACCGACAGGCGTTCATCGGGGAGCTGTTTTTT	CASSYRQAFIGELFF
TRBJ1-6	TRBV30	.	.	TGTGCCTGGAGCCAAGAAGGTCGCCGGGTCCACTTT	CAWSQEGRRVHF
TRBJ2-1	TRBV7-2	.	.	TGTGCCAGCAGTCCTGGACTGTCTAGCTCCTACAATGAGCAGTTCTTC	CASSPGLSSSYNEQFF
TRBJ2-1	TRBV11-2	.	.	TGTGCCAGCAGCTTTGTCGGGGGAGCCGACTACAATGAGCAGTTCTTC	CASSFVGGADYNEQFF